Described below is a single T cell receptor (beta chain) sequence and its context. Which antigen it targets is not known. No base-level quality is on record; no much larger clone is a single base apart. The entry originates in a study of cytomegalovirus exposure and HLA in healthy donors (dated by TCRdb to the late 2010s). Background for the entire study: According to a later analysis, the approximately 120 validation repertoires were produced on the same platform as the 666 repertoires of the first cohort. The study aimed to test whether cataloging public T cell receptors could reveal signatures of past pathogen exposure. Besides the first cohort of 550 to 750 subjects, a separate validation cohort made up of over 95 different subjects was used. To predict cytomegalovirus infection status, the study brought together high-throughput TCR immunosequencing, statistical association of individual TCRs with disease status, and machine learning. Study-level results and caveats: A later analysis found that TCRs clustered in the first cohort also tended to co-occur in the 95 to 150 validation repertoires, with approximately 95% of cluster scores above 0. A total of 150 to 200 TCR beta chains were listed by the study as associated with cytomegalovirus. A few of the identified cytomegalovirus-associated TCR beta chains were confirmed in vitro to be specific for cytomegalovirus antigens. The authors suggested that the approach could potentially be extended to other disease states and immunological phenotypes. A later analysis had no HLA typing for the validation cohort, so co-occurrence there was scored across all 120 or so repertoires. While some public TCRs were present in many individuals, most TCR sequences turned up only very rarely across donors. The classifier was reported to diagnose cytomegalovirus status with high specificity and sensitivity in both the original and validation cohorts.

The donors belonged to the validation cohort of over a hundred subjects, which was separate from the roughly 700-subject first cohort. V and J are trimmed by 4 bases and 0 bases, and the gene matches miss 4 bases of the junction. CDR1 and CDR2, looked up from the germline V gene, are SGHRS and YFSETQ. From the cysteine up to the phenylalanine, the CDR3 has a length of 16 residues. Just CDR3 DNA is preserved here, 48 bases in frame from base 1. The library was produced with the immunoSEQ multiplex PCR assay. The published analysis was carried out like this. To diagnose cytomegalovirus status from the catalog of TCR beta chain sequences, a statistical classification framework was built. TCRdb mirrors the immuneACCESS table, restricted to in-frame sequences. Some clones are absent from its copies; in checked studies, under half trace to an unresolved V gene, and the reason for the others is unknown. For V, J and clone size, that table is used; D and trimming come from the DNA. In all, the sample holds over 250,000 clones, and 75% to 90% of those were seen once. The leading ten clones occupy 1.2% of the sample.

The TCR sequence derives from a woman in her thirties in good health and CMV-seropositive. Specimen: PBMCs. The V and J genes are TRBV5-1 and TRBJ1-1, with 12 bases matching TRBD1. The CDR3 reads as follows: CASSPGTGGVNTEAFF. The DNA sequence is as follows: TGCGCCAGCAGCCCCGGGACAGGGGGCGTGAACACTGAAGCTTTCTTT. With all but the CDR3 taken from the reference TRBV5-1 and TRBJ1-1 genes, the full variable domain is: KAGVTQTPRYLIKTRGQQVTLSCSPISGHRSVSWYQQTPGQGLQFLFEYFSETQRNKGNFPGRFSGRQFSNSRSEMNVSTLELGDSALYLCASSPGTGGVNTEAFFGQGTRLTVV.